The present TCR beta chain was sequenced within a study of technical replicates of blood from several donors. TCRdb's table, derived via immunoSEQ multiplex PCR, lists solely in-frame clones and lacks some. The sample includes roughly 90,000 clones, less than 95% of them seen just once. J lost 1 base, V lost 3 bases, and 5 bases had no gene match. The length of the CDR3 is 15 residues. Looked up from germline, CDR1 is MGHRA and CDR2 is YSYEKL. The receptor comes from a human donor in good health. Input material: T cells isolated from PBMCs. The V call is TRBV4-1, the J call TRBJ1-1, with TRBD1 matching over 7 bases. This CDR3 reads CASSQETGRNTEAFF. CDR3 DNA sequence: TGCGCCAGCAGCCAGGAGACAGGGCGGAACACTGAAGCTTTCTTT.